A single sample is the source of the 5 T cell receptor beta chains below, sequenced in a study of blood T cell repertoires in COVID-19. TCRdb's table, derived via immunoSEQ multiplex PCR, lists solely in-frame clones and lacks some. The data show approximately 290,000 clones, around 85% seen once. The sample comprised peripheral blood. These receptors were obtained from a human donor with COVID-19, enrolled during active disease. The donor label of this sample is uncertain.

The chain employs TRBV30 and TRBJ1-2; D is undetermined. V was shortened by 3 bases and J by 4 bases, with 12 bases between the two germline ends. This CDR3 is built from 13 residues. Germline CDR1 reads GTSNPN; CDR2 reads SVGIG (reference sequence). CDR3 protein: CAWSQTRAYGYTF. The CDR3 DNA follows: TGTGCCTGGAGCCAAACTAGGGCCTATGGCTACACCTTC.

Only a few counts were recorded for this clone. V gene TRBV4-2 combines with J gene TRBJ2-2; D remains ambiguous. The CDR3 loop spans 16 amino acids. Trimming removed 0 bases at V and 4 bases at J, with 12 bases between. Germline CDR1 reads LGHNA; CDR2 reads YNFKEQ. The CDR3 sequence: CASSQDGGFGTGELFF. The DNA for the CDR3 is TGTGCCAGCAGCCAAGACGGCGGTTTTGGCACCGGGGAGCTGTTTTTT.

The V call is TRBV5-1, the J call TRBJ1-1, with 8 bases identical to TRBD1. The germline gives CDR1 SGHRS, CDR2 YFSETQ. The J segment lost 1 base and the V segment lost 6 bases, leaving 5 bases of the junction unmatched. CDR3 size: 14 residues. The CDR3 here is CASNFGQGNTEAFF. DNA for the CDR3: TGCGCCAGCAATTTTGGACAGGGGAACACTGAAGCTTTCTTT.

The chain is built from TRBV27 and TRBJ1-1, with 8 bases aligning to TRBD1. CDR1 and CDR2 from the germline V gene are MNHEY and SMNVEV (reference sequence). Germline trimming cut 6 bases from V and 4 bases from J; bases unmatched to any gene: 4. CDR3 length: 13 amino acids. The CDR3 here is CASSYTGGTEAFF. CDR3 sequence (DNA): TGTGCCAGCAGCTACACAGGGGGCACTGAAGCTTTCTTT.

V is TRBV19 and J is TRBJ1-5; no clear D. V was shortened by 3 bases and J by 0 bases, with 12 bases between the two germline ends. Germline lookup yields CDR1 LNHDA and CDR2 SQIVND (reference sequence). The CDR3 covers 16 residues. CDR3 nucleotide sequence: TGTGCCAGTAGTATTTCCACGGAGGTTAGCAATCAGCCCCAGCATTTT. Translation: CASSISTEVSNQPQHF.